The rows below give T cell receptor beta chains drawn from one sample of a study of T cell responses to AZD1222 COVID-19 vaccine. Method: immunoSEQ multiplex PCR; TCRdb's copy keeps in-frame clones and lacks some. In the table there are roughly 50,000 clones, 70% to 90% of which are singletons. The source was peripheral blood, collected 28 days after the second AZD1222 dose. All receptors derive from an adult who received the AZD1222 COVID-19 vaccine. The conserved cysteine and the conserved F or W are not part of the CDR3 here. Each record gives: V gene, J gene, CDR3 protein.

v_gene: TRBV19; j_gene: TRBJ1-4; CDR3aa: ASSPTTNEKLF
v_gene: TRBV7-2; j_gene: TRBJ2-2; CDR3aa: ASTTGSRTGELF
v_gene: TRBV24-1; j_gene: TRBJ1-2; CDR3aa: ATSDGTGSYGYT
v_gene: TRBV7-3; j_gene: TRBJ2-2; CDR3aa: ASSLGGRPGELF
v_gene: TRBV18; j_gene: TRBJ1-1; CDR3aa: ASSPGLMNTEAF
v_gene: TRBV7-8; j_gene: TRBJ2-1; CDR3aa: ASSRTSYNEQF
v_gene: TRBV7-2; j_gene: TRBJ2-3; CDR3aa: ASSVHSGDTDTQY
v_gene: TRBV7-8; j_gene: TRBJ1-5; CDR3aa: ASSRESVQPQH
v_gene: TRBV30; j_gene: TRBJ2-5; CDR3aa: AWSVSETQY
v_gene: TRBV30; j_gene: TRBJ2-5; CDR3aa: AWSVLGVD
v_gene: TRBV5-6; j_gene: TRBJ2-1; CDR3aa: ASSLGRLRSSYNEQF
v_gene: TRBV3-1/TRBV3-2; j_gene: TRBJ1-4; CDR3aa: ASSQGGTGEKLF
v_gene: TRBV28; j_gene: TRBJ1-1; CDR3aa: ASSRHVGLGEAF
v_gene: TRBV7-8; j_gene: TRBJ1-1; CDR3aa: ASSTNLYTEAF
v_gene: TRBV28; j_gene: TRBJ2-5; CDR3aa: ASSRDRREETQY
v_gene: TRBV29-1; j_gene: TRBJ1-1; CDR3aa: SVEDLRPGGTEAF
v_gene: TRBV30; j_gene: TRBJ2-1; CDR3aa: AWSAKLGGNNEQF
v_gene: TRBV3-1/TRBV3-2; j_gene: TRBJ2-3; CDR3aa: ASSQGAFRVDTQY
v_gene: TRBV6-1; j_gene: TRBJ1-5; CDR3aa: ASSEAVSVQPQH
v_gene: TRBV5-5; j_gene: TRBJ1-2; CDR3aa: ASSLNREGNYGYT
v_gene: TRBV9; j_gene: TRBJ1-2; CDR3aa: ASSAPQTGEVGYT
v_gene: TRBV14; j_gene: TRBJ1-3; CDR3aa: ASSQVRGTGNTIY
v_gene: TRBV23-1; j_gene: TRBJ1-1; CDR3aa: ASSQSTGNTEAF
v_gene: TRBV5-8; j_gene: TRBJ2-1; CDR3aa: ASSDVYNEQF
v_gene: TRBV4-2; j_gene: TRBJ1-2; CDR3aa: ASSPGREVYGYT
v_gene: TRBV14; j_gene: TRBJ1-1; CDR3aa: ASSQEFSLTGEAF